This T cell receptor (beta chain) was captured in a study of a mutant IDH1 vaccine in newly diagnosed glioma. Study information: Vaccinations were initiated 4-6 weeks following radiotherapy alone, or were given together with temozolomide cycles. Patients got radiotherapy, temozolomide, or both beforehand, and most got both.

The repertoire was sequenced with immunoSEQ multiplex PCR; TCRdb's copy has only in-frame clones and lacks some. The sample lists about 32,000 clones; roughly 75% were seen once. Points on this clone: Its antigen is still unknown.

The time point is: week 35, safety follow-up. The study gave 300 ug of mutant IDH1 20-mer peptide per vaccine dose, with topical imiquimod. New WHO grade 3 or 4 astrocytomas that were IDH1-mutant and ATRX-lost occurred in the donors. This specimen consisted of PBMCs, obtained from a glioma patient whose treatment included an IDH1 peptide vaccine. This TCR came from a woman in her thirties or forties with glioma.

CDR3 in amino acids: CASSVAGGRGGHYGYTF. For the CDR3, the DNA is TGTGCCAGCAGCGTAGCGGGGGGGCGCGGGGGCCACTATGGCTACACCTTC. The chain recombines TRBV9 with TRBJ1-2; tentative D call: TRBD1 (6 bases). Per germline, CDR1 SGDLS and CDR2 YYNGEE. Deletions cut 0 bases from V and 3 bases from J, with 18 bases between. The CDR3 loop spans 17 amino acids.